Listed below are T cell receptor beta chains from one sample, sequenced in a study of cytomegalovirus exposure and HLA in healthy donors. Sequenced by immunoSEQ multiplex PCR; TCRdb stores in-frame clones only, minus some. With 60,000 to 80,000 clones in the sample, the ten largest clones hold approximately 0.81%. Sequenced material: PBMCs. These receptors originate from a boy younger than 18 in good health and CMV-seronegative. Both conserved end residues are part of each CDR3. D genes are given only for firm matches.

v_call	j_call	d_call	cdr3_aa	cdr3_nt
TRBV7-9	TRBJ2-1	-	CASSLGDGGKQFF	TGTGCCAGCAGCTTAGGCGACGGGGGAAAGCAGTTCTTC
TRBV6-5	TRBJ1-1	TRBD1	CASSRTGAHTEAFF	TGTGCCAGCAGTCGGACAGGGGCTCACACTGAAGCTTTCTTT
TRBV27	TRBJ2-1	-	CASSLLNSGGSYNEQFF	TGTGCCAGCAGTTTATTAAATAGCGGAGGCTCCTACAATGAGCAGTTCTTC
TRBV18	TRBJ2-1	-	CASSPPAGSSYNEQFF	TGTGCCAGCTCACCTCCGGCCGGGAGCTCCTACAATGAGCAGTTCTTC
TRBV7-9	TRBJ2-7	-	CASSLGSPEQYF	TGTGCCAGCAGCTTAGGGAGTCCCGAGCAGTACTTC
TRBV6-1	TRBJ1-2	-	CASSTGIYGYTF	TGTGCCAGCAGCACAGGGATCTATGGCTACACCTTC
TRBV11-2	TRBJ1-6	TRBD1	CASSLGDRGLFPLHF	TGTGCCAGCAGCTTAGGCGACAGGGGTTTGTTTCCCCTCCACTTT
TRBV4-3	TRBJ1-2	-	CASRLRGGYGYTF	TGCGCCAGCAGGCTCCGGGGAGGGTATGGCTACACCTTC
TRBV5-1	TRBJ1-2	TRBD1	CASSLTRTGTNYGYTF	TGCGCCAGCAGCTTGACTCGGACAGGGACAAACTATGGCTACACCTTC
TRBV15	TRBJ1-1	-	CATSGAAGLEDFF	TGTGCCACCTCAGGGGCCGCCGGGCTAGAAGATTTCTTT
TRBV30	TRBJ1-2	TRBD1	CAWGQANYGYTF	TGTGCCTGGGGACAGGCAAACTATGGCTACACCTTC
TRBV14	TRBJ2-3	-	CASSQATTPISQYF	TGTGCCAGCAGCCAGGCTACGACTCCTATCTCTCAGTATTTT
TRBV10-3	TRBJ2-7	TRBD2	CAISGASGRGNGEQYF	TGTGCCATCAGTGGGGCTAGCGGGAGGGGAAACGGCGAGCAGTACTTC
TRBV4-1	TRBJ2-5	-	CASSAGPRETQYF	TGCGCCAGCAGCGCGGGTCCTCGTGAGACCCAGTACTTC
TRBV27	TRBJ1-5	TRBD1	CASRPTRQGTSNQPQHF	TGTGCCAGCAGGCCTACTCGACAGGGAACTAGCAATCAGCCCCAGCATTTT
TRBV6-6	TRBJ2-3	TRBD1	CASSYLQGVTQYF	TGTGCCAGCAGTTACCTACAGGGGGTGACGCAGTATTTT
TRBV9	TRBJ2-5	-	CASSGGTTQETQYF	TGTGCCAGCAGCGGGGGGACAACCCAAGAGACCCAGTACTTC
TRBV4-3	TRBJ2-1	-	CASSQERLVSDNEQFF	TGCGCCAGCAGCCAAGAGAGACTAGTATCCGACAATGAGCAGTTCTTC
TRBV6-4	TRBJ2-1	TRBD2	CASSDSTSGLDEQFF	TGTGCCAGCAGTGACTCGACTAGCGGGCTGGATGAGCAGTTCTTC
TRBV6-5	TRBJ1-4	-	CASSRGLTNEKLFF	TGTGCCAGCAGCCGAGGACTGACTAATGAAAAACTGTTTTTT
TRBV30	TRBJ2-5	-	CAWSAPRQETQYF	TGTGCCTGGAGTGCTCCCCGCCAAGAGACCCAGTACTTC
TRBV20-1	TRBJ2-3	-	CSALPTDTQYF	TGCAGTGCCCTTCCCACAGATACGCAGTATTTT
TRBV30	TRBJ1-6	-	CAWSARGNDSPLHF	TGTGCCTGGAGTGCCAGGGGAAATGATTCACCCCTCCACTTT
TRBV6-5	TRBJ2-5	-	CGSGKETQYF	TGTGGATCAGGGAAGGAGACCCAGTACTTC
TRBV5-4	TRBJ1-2	-	CASSSDRRGNYGYTF	TGTGCCAGCAGCTCCGACAGAAGGGGTAACTATGGCTACACCTTC
TRBV14	TRBJ1-4	-	CASSQDLGHRATNEKLFF	TGTGCCAGCAGCCAAGATTTGGGACACCGTGCAACTAATGAAAAACTGTTTTTT
TRBV5-4	TRBJ2-7	TRBD1	CASTINRQGSEQYF	TGTGCCAGCACCATTAACCGACAGGGTAGCGAGCAGTACTTC
TRBV7-2	TRBJ2-1	TRBD2	CASSLTGTSGTSSYNEQFF	TGTGCCAGCAGCCTAACCGGGACTAGCGGTACCAGCTCCTACAATGAGCAGTTCTTC
TRBV4-3	TRBJ2-5	TRBD2	CASSQGTSGFQETQYF	TGCGCCAGCAGCCAAGGGACTAGCGGGTTCCAAGAGACCCAGTACTTC
TRBV19	TRBJ2-7	-	CASRLDSSSTYYEQYF	TGTGCCAGTAGATTGGACAGTTCATCAACGTACTACGAGCAGTACTTC
TRBV13	TRBJ1-1	-	CASSLIRMNTEAFF	TGTGCCAGCAGCTTAATCAGGATGAACACTGAAGCTTTCTTT
TRBV5-4	TRBJ1-2	TRBD1	CASRGEDRRDGYTF	TGTGCCAGCAGGGGGGAGGACAGGAGGGATGGCTACACCTTC
TRBV19	TRBJ2-1	TRBD2	CASSFGGGEFF	TGTGCCAGTAGTTTTGGGGGAGGGGAGTTCTTC
TRBV18	TRBJ2-1	-	CASSPLRDYEQFF	TGTGCCAGCTCACCGTTAAGGGACTATGAGCAGTTCTTC
TRBV28	TRBJ2-7	-	CASSSSGLARAYEQYF	TGTGCCAGCAGTTCTTCTGGGCTAGCGAGAGCCTACGAGCAGTACTTC
TRBV27	TRBJ2-7	-	CASSYDSSYEQYF	TGTGCCAGCAGTTATGACAGTTCCTACGAGCAGTACTTC
TRBV4-3	TRBJ2-1	TRBD1	CASSRDGTGDYNEQFF	TGCGCCAGCAGCCGAGACGGGACAGGGGATTACAATGAGCAGTTCTTC
TRBV5-6	TRBJ1-6	TRBD1	CASSLGDRENSPLHF	TGTGCCAGCAGCTTGGGGGACAGGGAAAATTCACCCCTCCACTTT
TRBV4-2	TRBJ1-1	TRBD1	CASSQDLTRGNMNTEAFF	TGTGCCAGCAGCCAAGATCTTACCAGGGGGAACATGAACACTGAAGCTTTCTTT
TRBV6-5	TRBJ2-1	TRBD1	CASSYSTGGRYNEQFF	TGTGCCAGCAGTTACTCGACAGGGGGGAGGTACAATGAGCAGTTCTTC
TRBV6-1	TRBJ1-2	-	CASNGREGYGYTF	TGTGCCAGCAATGGCAGGGAGGGCTATGGCTACACCTTC
TRBV6-1	TRBJ2-1	-	CASSELIRGFF	TGTGCCAGCAGTGAACTCATACGCGGGTTCTTC
TRBV5-4	TRBJ1-1	-	CASSPRRDTEAFF	TGTGCCAGCAGCCCACGTCGGGACACTGAAGCTTTCTTT
TRBV6-6	TRBJ1-1	-	CASSYSGGGNTEAFF	TGTGCCAGCAGTTACTCGGGGGGTGGGAACACTGAAGCTTTCTTT
TRBV4-1	TRBJ1-4	-	CASSQTTGSTNEKLFF	TGCGCCAGCAGCCAAACAACAGGGTCAACTAATGAAAAACTGTTTTTT
TRBV30	TRBJ1-2	-	CAWSLQDSATNYGYTF	TGTGCCTGGAGTCTTCAGGACAGCGCAACTAACTATGGCTACACCTTC
TRBV6-1	TRBJ2-2	-	CASSNEAVGELFF	TGTGCCAGCAGTAATGAGGCCGTCGGGGAGCTGTTTTTT
TRBV2	TRBJ1-2	-	CASITTPGYGYTF	TGTGCCAGCATCACCACCCCAGGCTATGGCTACACCTTC
TRBV4-2	TRBJ1-1	-	CASSQVSGDGFSF	TGTGCCAGCAGCCAAGTATCAGGGGACGGTTTTTCTTTT
TRBV30	TRBJ1-1	TRBD1	CAWSARDRVNTEAFF	TGTGCCTGGAGTGCTCGGGACAGGGTTAACACTGAAGCTTTCTTT
TRBV30	TRBJ2-3	TRBD2	CAWTAGVSTDTQYF	TGTGCCTGGACGGCGGGGGTTAGCACAGATACGCAGTATTTT
TRBV11-1	TRBJ2-3	TRBD1	CASSLSGTGMADTQYF	TGTGCCAGCAGCTTATCCGGGACAGGGATGGCGGATACGCAGTATTTT
TRBV7-9	TRBJ2-1	TRBD2	CASSLALAGGRPDNEQFF	TGTGCCAGCAGCTTAGCACTAGCGGGAGGGAGGCCCGACAATGAGCAGTTCTTC
TRBV19	TRBJ2-3	-	CASSIGAGASGTDTQYF	TGTGCCAGTAGTATAGGGGCAGGGGCGTCGGGCACAGATACGCAGTATTTT
TRBV5-6	TRBJ2-7	TRBD1	CASSEQGSYEQYF	TGTGCCAGCAGCGAACAGGGGTCCTACGAGCAGTACTTC
TRBV5-4	TRBJ2-1	TRBD1	CASSLGPGQGAYEQFF	TGTGCCAGCAGCTTGGGCCCGGGACAGGGGGCCTATGAGCAGTTCTTC
TRBV7-6	TRBJ1-1	-	CASSPLTGRDTEAFF	TGTGCCAGCAGCCCGCTTACAGGGCGAGACACTGAAGCTTTCTTT
TRBV19	TRBJ2-7	-	CASSIVADRLYEQYF	TGTGCCAGTAGTATAGTAGCTGACAGGCTCTACGAGCAGTACTTC
TRBV7-9	TRBJ2-1	-	CASSPSLSYNEQFF	TGTGCCAGCAGCCCTAGTCTTTCCTACAATGAGCAGTTCTTC
TRBV5-4	TRBJ2-5	-	CASSLEGDGALETQYF	TGTGCCAGCAGCTTGGAGGGGGACGGAGCCCTCGAGACCCAGTACTTC